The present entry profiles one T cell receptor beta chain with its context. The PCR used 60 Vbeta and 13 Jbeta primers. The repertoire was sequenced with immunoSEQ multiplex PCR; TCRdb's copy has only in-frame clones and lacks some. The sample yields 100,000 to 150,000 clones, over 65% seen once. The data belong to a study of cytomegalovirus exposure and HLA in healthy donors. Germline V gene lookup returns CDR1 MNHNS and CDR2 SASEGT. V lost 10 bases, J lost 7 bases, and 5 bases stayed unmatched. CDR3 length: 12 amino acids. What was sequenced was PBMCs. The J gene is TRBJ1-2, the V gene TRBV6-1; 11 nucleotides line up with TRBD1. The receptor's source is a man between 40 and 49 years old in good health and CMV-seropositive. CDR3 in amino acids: CAKRGTGGGYTF. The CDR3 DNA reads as TGTGCCAAGAGAGGGACAGGGGGTGGCTACACCTTC.